This TCR beta chain was found in a study of blood T cells in healthy people across ages. Sample-barcoded 5' priming and a J-beta primer mix drove a second PCR of about 6 to 12 cycles. MiXCR, applied by TCRdb to the 5' RACE reads, yields one record per CDR3 protein. The sample contains about 780,000 distinct CDR3 sequences, roughly 25% of which appear only once. Donors ranged from roughly 6 to 95 years old and were healthy Caucasians in Russia. Each of the donors had approximately 10 milliliters of peripheral blood drawn into EDTA-treated Vacutainer tubes. The authors isolated at least 6 million PBMCs per sample. There are a few counts of this clonotype. This sample also appeared in a second study, on T cells of mothers and their children. From that paper: All donors were healthy and Caucasian; they were three mothers and their six children.

The sequenced material came from blood. The receptor comes from a boy aged 5 to 17 in good health.

The CDR3: CSVAGPTVAKNIQYF. The CDR3 DNA reads TGCAGCGTTGCTGGGCCAACAGTAGCCAAAAACATTCAGTACTTC. The J gene is TRBJ2-4, the V gene TRBV29-1; D unresolved. Germline assignment: CDR1 SQVTM and CDR2 ANQGSEA. The V and J ends lost 4 bases and 0 bases respectively, with 13 bases between them. The CDR3 runs to 15 residues.